This T cell receptor (beta chain) appears in the sequencing data of a study of blood T cell repertoires in COVID-19. Original methodology: Reference gene primer amplification gave nucleated cell count estimates. Sequenced by immunoSEQ multiplex PCR; TCRdb stores in-frame clones only, minus some. V and J calls and clone size are given by that table; D and trimming were obtained from the DNA. Here the sample spans over 60,000 clones, around four fifths being singletons. The ends were cut back, 0 bases at V and 1 base at J, with 5 bases in the middle. Germline V lookup: CDR1 SGHDT, CDR2 YYEEEE. The CDR3 totals 13 residues.

This sequence joins TRBV5-6 and TRBJ2-7; D remains ambiguous. The sequenced material came from peripheral blood. The source of this sequence is a human donor in a cohort sampled during active COVID-19. CDR3 nucleotide sequence: TGTGCCAGCAGCTTGGGACAATCCTACGAGCAGTACTTC. Encoded protein: CASSLGQSYEQYF.